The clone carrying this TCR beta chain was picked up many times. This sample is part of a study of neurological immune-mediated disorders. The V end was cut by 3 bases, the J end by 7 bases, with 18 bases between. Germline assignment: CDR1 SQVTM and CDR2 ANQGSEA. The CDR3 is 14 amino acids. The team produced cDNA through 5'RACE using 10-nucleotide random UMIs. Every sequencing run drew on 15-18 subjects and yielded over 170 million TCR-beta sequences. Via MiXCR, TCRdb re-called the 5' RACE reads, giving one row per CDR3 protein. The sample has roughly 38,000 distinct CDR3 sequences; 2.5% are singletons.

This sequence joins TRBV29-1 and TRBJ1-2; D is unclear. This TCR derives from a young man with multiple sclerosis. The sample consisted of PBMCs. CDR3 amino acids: CSVDVSTAIVGYTF. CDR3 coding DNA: TGCAGCGTTGATGTATCTACGGCCATTGTTGGCTACACCTTC.